The T cell receptor beta chain described here comes from a study of cytomegalovirus exposure and HLA in healthy donors. 60 Vbeta and 13 Jbeta primers were used in PCR. Libraries were prepared by immunoSEQ multiplex PCR; TCRdb keeps only in-frame clonotypes and omits some of them. In the table there are 65,000 to 95,000 clones, around 80% of which are singletons. Note on this clone: Its target is unknown.

Study-level findings and limits: As confirmed in vitro, a few CMV-associated chains were specific for CMV antigens.

The specimen was PBMCs. The receptor was isolated from a male donor in good health and CMV-seropositive.

The CDR3 loop reads CASSPGLAGAYEQYF. DNA of the CDR3: TGTGCCAGCAGCCCCGGACTAGCGGGGGCCTACGAGCAGTACTTC. The chain couples TRBV5-6 to TRBJ2-7; 13 bases map to TRBD2. V lost 4 bases, J lost 2 bases, and 3 bases stayed unmatched. CDR3 length: 15 amino acids. Germline V gives CDR1 SGHDT, CDR2 YYEEEE.